The 5 T cell receptor beta chains in this list originate from one sample, sequenced in a study of yellow fever vaccine responses in identical twins. TCRdb re-derived calls from the RT-PCR reads in MiXCR, one entry per CDR3 protein. The sample holds about 2,200 distinct CDR3 sequences, about 8% seen once. Sequenced material: T cells from blood (PBMCs), unsorted or a sorted subset (not recorded which), taken about 2 years after vaccination. These receptors were taken from a woman in her late teens or twenties who received the yellow fever vaccine.

The rearrangement joins TRBV7-6 to TRBJ2-3, with no clear D. Germline CDR1 is SGHVS and CDR2 is FNYEAQ. Trimming pared 1 base from V and 3 bases from J, leaving 8 bases between. The CDR3 has 14 residues. The CDR3 reads CASSLEYGTDTQYF. Here the CDR3 DNA reads TGTGCCAGCAGCTTAGAGTACGGGACAGATACGCAGTATTTT.

This chain links TRBV5-1 with TRBJ2-2; D uncertain. Between the trimmed V and J ends, which lost 7 bases and 3 bases, there was a span of 13 bases. Germline V gene lookup returns CDR1 SGHRS and CDR2 YFSETQ. CDR3 size: 14 residues. The CDR3 DNA reads as TGCGCCAGCCGGACGTCGATGTACACCGGGGAGCTGTTTTTT. Its protein is CASRTSMYTGELFF.

The V call is TRBV10-1, the J call TRBJ2-1; possibly TRBD1 for D (6 bases). V lost 6 bases and J 7 bases, leaving 13 bases between the germline ends. This CDR3 has 13 residues. The germline V gene encodes CDR1 WNHNN and CDR2 SYGVQD (reference sequence). The CDR3 reads CASRGATRNEQFF. The CDR3 region has the DNA TGCGCCAGCAGGGGGGCAACTCGGAATGAGCAGTTCTTC.

Turning to this clonotype: A much larger clone differs from this one at a single base, so this may be a read error. The chain combines TRBV19 with TRBJ2-5, with a possible D match to TRBD2 (5 bases). The germline V and J ends were trimmed by 10 bases and 3 bases, with 6 bases remaining between them. CDR3 size: 10 residues. Germline V gives CDR1 LNHDA, CDR2 SQIVND (reference sequence). This CDR3 is CATSKETQYF. The CDR3 DNA sequence: TGTGCCACTAGCAAAGAGACCCAGTACTTC. The whole variable domain, filled in from reference TRBV19 and TRBJ2-5, reads DGGITQSPKYLFRKEGQNVTLSCEQNLNHDAMYWYRQDPGQGLRLIYYSQIVNDFQKGDIAEGYSVSREKKESFPLTVTSAQKNPTAFYLCATSKETQYFGPGTRLLVL.

CDR3 region: CAISESQRSLETQYF. CDR3 nucleotide sequence: TGTGCCATCAGTGAGTCGCAAAGATCGTTAGAGACCCAGTACTTC. J is TRBJ2-5 and V is TRBV10-3; no clear D. Deletions cut 0 bases from V and 4 bases from J, with 12 bases between. Per germline, CDR1 ENHRY and CDR2 SYGVKD. The CDR3 extends over 15 amino acids.